The rows below give T cell receptor beta chains drawn from one sample of a study of blood T cell repertoires in COVID-19. Profiling relied on immunoSEQ multiplex PCR, and the TCRdb table lists in-frame clones only, not all of them. The sample carries approximately 220,000 clones, 65% to 85% recorded once. Sequencing used peripheral blood. Source of these receptors: a man aged 35-49 years with acute or convalescent COVID-19. Both conserved end residues are part of each CDR3. The order of the fields is CDR3 length, V gene, clone size, D gene, J gene, CDR3 protein, CDR3 DNA. A D gene is named only where the DNA matches it firmly. Size is stated for part of the rows, as once, few or many counts, or as a class when the clone is expanded.

>15|TRBV20-1|-|-|TRBJ1-2
CSASVTSVGGYGYTF
TGCAGTGCTAGTGTGACTTCGGTAGGTGGCTATGGCTACACCTTC
>14|TRBV6-5|-|-|TRBJ1-5
CASSTDSFGQPQHF
TGTGCCAGCAGTACGGACAGTTTTGGTCAGCCCCAGCATTTT
>17|TRBV7-3|-|-|TRBJ1-1
CASSSSRPDSMNTEAFF
TGTGCCAGCAGCTCCTCGAGACCTGACAGCATGAACACTGAAGCTTTCTTT
>15|TRBV7-2|-|-|TRBJ2-7
CASIISEFFTYEQYF
TGTGCCAGCATCATTAGCGAGTTTTTTACCTACGAGCAGTACTTC
>19|TRBV6-4|-|-|TRBJ1-5
CARLRTSVREKNSNQPQHF
TGTGCCAGACTAAGAACTTCCGTCAGGGAAAAAAATAGCAATCAGCCCCAGCATTTT
>11|TRBV30|-|-|TRBJ1-4
CAWSVGQGSFF
-
>15|TRBV7-8|-|TRBD1|TRBJ2-7
CASTSDGTGNYEQYF
TGTGCCAGCACCTCCGACGGGACAGGCAACTACGAGCAGTACTTC
>14|TRBV4-1|-|-|TRBJ2-7
CASSQMVTPYEQYF
TGCGCCAGCAGCCAAATGGTCACTCCCTACGAGCAGTACTTC
>14|TRBV5-8|-|-|TRBJ2-1
CASSLVAGWNEQFF
TGTGCCAGCAGCTTGGTTGCAGGATGGAATGAGCAGTTCTTC
>13|TRBV12-5|-|-|TRBJ1-3
CASGSGGGNTIYF
TGTGCTAGTGGTTCCGGCGGGGGAAACACCATATATTTT
>14|TRBV30|-|TRBD1|TRBJ1-5
CAWSPGTGGQPQHF
TGTGCCTGGAGTCCGGGGACAGGGGGTCAGCCCCAGCATTTT
>15|TRBV7-9|few|TRBD1|TRBJ2-7
CASSTPGQGSYEQYF
TGTGCCAGCAGCACTCCGGGACAGGGTTCCTACGAGCAGTACTTC
>15|TRBV3-1/TRBV3-2|-|-|TRBJ2-2
CASSQGGGGTGELFF
TGTGCCAGCAGCCAAGGGGGAGGGGGAACCGGGGAGCTGTTTTTT
>14|TRBV2|-|TRBD2|TRBJ2-3
CASSASGPTDTQYF
TGTGCCAGCTCTGCTAGCGGGCCCACAGATACGCAGTATTTT
>13|TRBV25-1|few|TRBD1|TRBJ1-5
CASSNRGVGAQHF
TGTGCCAGCAGCAACAGGGGGGTAGGGGCCCAGCATTTT
>20|TRBV21-1|few|-|TRBJ2-7
CASSDRSRQRRGDRGEKQYF
TGTGCCAGCAGCGACCGTTCTCGGCAAAGAAGAGGGGACAGGGGTGAAAAGCAGTACTTC
>15|TRBV7-2|-|-|TRBJ1-4
CASSLRQTTNEKLFF
TGTGCCAGCAGCTTACGACAGACAACTAATGAAAAACTGTTTTTT
>13|TRBV18|-|-|TRBJ1-2
CASSPITKDGYTF
TGTGCCAGCTCACCAATAACAAAAGATGGCTACACCTTC
>16|TRBV6-5|-|TRBD1|TRBJ2-1
CASSYTSGTGNNEQFF
TGTGCCAGCAGTTACACGTCCGGGACAGGGAACAATGAGCAGTTCTTC
>16|TRBV5-6|-|-|TRBJ2-1
CASSWETLASYNEQFF
TGTGCCAGCAGCTGGGAGACGCTCGCATCTTACAATGAGCAGTTCTTC
>13|TRBV30|few|TRBD1|TRBJ2-3
CAWSGGAHDTQYF
TGTGCCTGGTCAGGGGGCGCGCACGATACGCAGTATTTT
>12|TRBV28|once|-|TRBJ1-2
CASSSGGDRYTF
TGTGCCAGCAGTTCCGGGGGAGATCGCTACACCTTC
>14|TRBV6-1|-|-|TRBJ1-1
CASSEADSHTEAFF
TGTGCCAGCAGTGAAGCAGACAGCCACACTGAAGCTTTCTTT
>15|TRBV5-1|-|TRBD2|TRBJ2-5
CASSLVPGGQETQYF
TGCGCCAGCAGCTTGGTTCCGGGAGGCCAAGAGACCCAGTACTTC
>15|TRBV9|-|TRBD1|TRBJ2-4
CASSPTGTGKNIQYF
TGTGCCAGCAGCCCTACCGGGACAGGCAAAAACATTCAGTACTTC
>16|TRBV6-5|few|TRBD2|TRBJ2-3
CASSFPSGAGGDTQYF
TGTGCCAGCAGTTTCCCTAGCGGAGCCGGAGGAGATACGCAGTATTTT
>17|TRBV5-5|-|-|TRBJ2-6
CASSLAAGNSGANVLTF
TGTGCCAGCAGCTTGGCCGCAGGGAACTCTGGGGCCAACGTCCTGACTTTC
>19|TRBV7-9|-|TRBD2|TRBJ2-1
CASSLVFSGNPSVYNEQFF
TGTGCCAGCAGCTTAGTCTTTAGCGGGAACCCCAGCGTCTACAATGAGCAGTTCTTC
>14|TRBV2|-|TRBD2|TRBJ2-1
CASRGTSWYNEQFF
TGTGCCAGCAGAGGGACTAGCTGGTACAATGAGCAGTTCTTC
>14|TRBV28|-|TRBD1|TRBJ1-1
CASSLEQGGTEAFF
TGTGCCAGCAGTTTAGAGCAGGGGGGCACTGAAGCTTTCTTT
>15|TRBV28|-|TRBD2|TRBJ2-6
CASSSVAGVANVLTF
TGTGCCAGCAGTTCAGTAGCGGGAGTGGCCAACGTCCTGACTTTC
>16|TRBV11-2|-|TRBD2|TRBJ2-1
CASSSGLATGYNEQFF
TGTGCCAGCAGCTCGGGACTAGCCACAGGGTACAATGAGCAGTTCTTC
>13|TRBV6-5|-|TRBD1|TRBJ1-1
CASSWDGTDEAFF
TGTGCCAGCAGTTGGGACGGGACAGATGAAGCTTTCTTT
>15|TRBV2|-|TRBD2|TRBJ2-5
CASSDGLAGKETQYF
TGTGCCAGCAGCGACGGCCTAGCGGGAAAGGAGACCCAGTACTTC
>15|TRBV4-2|-|-|TRBJ2-3
CASSQDLRVTDTQYF
TGTGCCAGCAGCCAAGATCTCCGGGTAACAGATACGCAGTATTTT
>17|TRBV7-2|-|TRBD2|TRBJ2-7
CASSNTGTSGTSYEQYF
TGTGCCAGCAGCAACACGGGGACTAGCGGGACCTCCTACGAGCAGTACTTC